These T cell receptor beta chains were read from a single sample in a study of early T cells in non-severe SARS-CoV-2 infection. TCRdb itself ran the 5' RACE reads through MiXCR, one entry per CDR3 protein. The data contain approximately 22,000 distinct CDR3 sequences, around 4.5% of them singletons. The sample comprised whole blood. The receptors stem from an adult who was a healthcare worker with PCR-confirmed SARS-CoV-2 infection or an uninfected control (not recorded which). The CDR3 runs from the conserved cysteine through the conserved F or W. Fields, in order: V gene, J gene, clone size, D gene, CDR3 protein, CDR3 DNA. The D gene is left open where the match is weak. Part of the rows lack a size; the others show once, few, many or a class for expanded clones.

V: TRBV12-3/TRBV12-4
J: TRBJ1-1
size: NA
D: TRBD1
CDR3: CASSSGTAAAFF
DNA: TGTGCCAGCAGTTCCGGGACAGCTGCCGCTTTCTTT

V: TRBV6-1
J: TRBJ1-1
size: many
D: NA
CDR3: CASSEVRGNTEAFF
DNA: TGTGCCAGCAGTGAAGTGAGGGGGAACACTGAAGCTTTCTTT

V: TRBV4-1
J: TRBJ1-2
size: many
D: TRBD1
CDR3: CASSQDPLKDRGHGYTF
DNA: TGCGCCAGCAGCCAAGACCCCCTTAAGGACAGGGGGCATGGCTACACCTTC

V: TRBV9
J: TRBJ2-1
size: many
D: NA
CDR3: CASSVETDEQFF
DNA: TGTGCCAGCAGCGTAGAGACGGATGAGCAGTTCTTC

V: TRBV12-3/TRBV12-4
J: TRBJ1-1
size: many
D: TRBD1
CDR3: CASSFGTGGIYPLEAFF
DNA: TGTGCCAGCAGTTTTGGGACAGGGGGAATTTACCCCCTCGAAGCTTTCTTT

V: TRBV5-1
J: TRBJ1-1
size: few
D: NA
CDR3: CASSFSQGPNTEAFF
DNA: TGCGCCAGCAGCTTCTCCCAGGGGCCGAACACTGAAGCTTTCTTT

V: TRBV29-1
J: TRBJ1-1
size: many
D: NA
CDR3: CSVAGGEAFF
DNA: TGCAGCGTTGCGGGCGGTGAAGCTTTCTTT

V: TRBV7-2
J: TRBJ2-6
size: many
D: NA
CDR3: CASSLRASSGANVLTF
DNA: TGTGCCAGCAGCTTAAGGGCAAGCTCTGGGGCCAACGTCCTGACTTTC

V: TRBV7-9
J: TRBJ2-1
size: many
D: TRBD1
CDR3: CASSSGTGVSYNEQFF
DNA: TGTGCCAGCAGCTCCGGGACAGGAGTCTCCTACAATGAGCAGTTCTTC

V: TRBV2
J: TRBJ2-2
size: many
D: NA
CDR3: CASSVGPANTGELFF
DNA: TGTGCCAGCAGTGTTGGCCCCGCGAACACCGGGGAGCTGTTTTTT

V: TRBV7-2
J: TRBJ2-7
size: many
D: TRBD2
CDR3: CASSLSLAGFYEQYF
DNA: TGTGCCAGCAGCTTATCTCTAGCGGGGTTCTACGAGCAGTACTTC

V: TRBV6-5
J: TRBJ2-7
size: many
D: NA
CDR3: CASSYSRTSASYEQYF
DNA: TGTGCCAGCAGTTACAGTAGGACTTCGGCCTCCTACGAGCAGTACTTC

V: TRBV27
J: TRBJ2-5
size: few
D: NA
CDR3: CASSHRAIVKDPKETQYF
DNA: TGTGCCAGCAGTCACCGGGCCATTGTCAAGGATCCGAAAGAGACCCAGTACTTC

V: TRBV12-3/TRBV12-4
J: TRBJ1-1
size: NA
D: NA
CDR3: CASSYRTAMNTEAFF
DNA: TGTGCCAGCAGTTACAGGACGGCAATGAACACTGAAGCTTTCTTT

V: TRBV30
J: TRBJ1-1
size: many
D: NA
CDR3: CAWSQSVNTEAFF
DNA: TGTGCCTGGAGCCAATCAGTGAACACTGAAGCTTTCTTT

V: TRBV6-1
J: TRBJ1-1
size: many
D: NA
CDR3: CASSSHRGPSAEAFF
DNA: TGTGCCAGCAGTTCCCACCGGGGTCCGAGCGCTGAAGCTTTCTTT

V: TRBV11-3
J: TRBJ2-3
size: many
D: NA
CDR3: CASSLHGMDTQYF
DNA: TGTGCCAGCAGCTTACACGGGATGGATACGCAGTATTTT

V: TRBV7-2
J: TRBJ2-4
size: NA
D: TRBD1
CDR3: CASSLGIGTGSKNIQYF
DNA: TGTGCCAGCAGCTTAGGAATTGGGACAGGGTCCAAAAACATTCAGTACTTC

V: TRBV29-1
J: TRBJ2-7
size: few
D: TRBD2
CDR3: CSVEEVAGGSYEQYF
DNA: TGCAGCGTTGAAGAAGTAGCGGGAGGTTCCTACGAGCAGTACTTC

V: TRBV6-1
J: TRBJ2-3
size: few
D: NA
CDR3: CAARWAHSWAGFGDTQYF
DNA: TGTGCAGCCCGGTGGGCACATAGTTGGGCAGGCTTCGGAGATACGCAGTATTTT

V: TRBV27
J: TRBJ1-1
size: many
D: NA
CDR3: CASRPDSQNTEAFF
DNA: TGTGCCAGCAGACCGGACAGTCAGAACACTGAAGCTTTCTTT

V: TRBV12-3/TRBV12-4
J: TRBJ2-7
size: many
D: TRBD2
CDR3: CASSPSGSDSYEQYF
DNA: TGTGCCAGCAGTCCGAGCGGGAGTGATTCCTACGAGCAGTACTTC

V: TRBV20-1
J: TRBJ1-1
size: many
D: TRBD1
CDR3: CSARPTGVGEAFF
DNA: TGCAGTGCTAGACCGACAGGGGTTGGTGAAGCTTTCTTT

V: TRBV2
J: TRBJ2-4
size: medium-sized
D: NA
CDR3: CASSEQGMNIQYF
DNA: TGTGCCAGCAGTGAACAGGGGATGAACATTCAGTACTTC

V: TRBV7-2
J: TRBJ2-1
size: many
D: TRBD1
CDR3: CASSYYSGTGSHNEQFF
DNA: TGTGCCAGCAGCTATTACTCCGGGACAGGGTCCCACAATGAGCAGTTCTTC

V: TRBV5-4
J: TRBJ1-2
size: many
D: NA
CDR3: CASSRQENYGYTF
DNA: TGTGCCAGCAGCCGACAGGAGAACTATGGCTACACCTTC

V: TRBV9
J: TRBJ1-5
size: NA
D: NA
CDR3: CASSATQRGPQHF
DNA: TGTGCCAGCAGCGCTACACAAAGAGGGCCCCAGCATTTT

V: TRBV20-1
J: TRBJ2-7
size: medium-sized
D: NA
CDR3: CSAMSGRVYEQYF
DNA: TGCAGTGCTATGTCCGGCAGGGTCTACGAGCAGTACTTC

V: TRBV18
J: TRBJ2-1
size: few
D: NA
CDR3: CASSPETTYNEQFF
DNA: TGTGCCAGCTCACCAGAAACCACTTACAATGAGCAGTTCTTC

V: TRBV15
J: TRBJ2-4
size: many
D: NA
CDR3: CATSRDLGRATKNIQYF
DNA: TGTGCCACCAGCAGAGATCTCGGCAGGGCGACCAAAAACATTCAGTACTTC

V: TRBV27
J: TRBJ1-5
size: NA
D: NA
CDR3: CASSLSWQSNQPQHF
DNA: TGTGCCAGCAGTTTATCGTGGCAGAGCAATCAGCCCCAGCATTTT

V: TRBV28
J: TRBJ2-7
size: many
D: NA
CDR3: CASCGLDREYEQYF
DNA: TGTGCCAGCTGTGGACTAGACAGGGAGTACGAGCAGTACTTC

V: TRBV20-1
J: TRBJ1-3
size: medium-sized
D: NA
CDR3: CSATGGDMGNTIYF
DNA: TGCAGTGCTACTGGGGGCGATATGGGAAACACCATATATTTT

V: TRBV7-3
J: TRBJ2-3
size: NA
D: TRBD1
CDR3: CASSVDGQGKQYF
DNA: TGTGCCAGCAGCGTAGATGGACAGGGGAAGCAGTATTTT

V: TRBV5-1
J: TRBJ1-2
size: many
D: NA
CDR3: CASSPMDSLTNYGYTF
DNA: TGCGCCAGCAGTCCGATGGACAGTCTTACTAACTATGGCTACACCTTC

V: TRBV20-1
J: TRBJ2-7
size: many
D: NA
CDR3: CSARVPGKRGSPYEQYF
DNA: TGCAGTGCTAGAGTCCCCGGTAAGAGGGGAAGCCCCTACGAGCAGTACTTC

V: TRBV7-8
J: TRBJ2-3
size: many
D: TRBD1
CDR3: CASSFGTGGDTQYF
DNA: TGTGCCAGCAGCTTCGGGACAGGTGGAGATACGCAGTATTTT

V: TRBV18
J: TRBJ2-2
size: many
D: NA
CDR3: CASSPAGTATGELFF
DNA: TGTGCCAGCTCACCAGCCGGGACGGCCACCGGGGAGCTGTTTTTT

V: TRBV11-3
J: TRBJ2-2
size: few
D: NA
CDR3: CASSQGLDTGELFF
DNA: TGTGCCAGCAGCCAAGGATTAGATACCGGGGAGCTGTTTTTT

V: TRBV12-3/TRBV12-4
J: TRBJ2-7
size: few
D: NA
CDR3: CASSPGTREGEQYF
DNA: TGTGCCAGCAGTCCCGGGACCAGGGAAGGCGAGCAGTACTTC

V: TRBV27
J: TRBJ2-5
size: many
D: NA
CDR3: CASSSRGGQETQYF
DNA: TGTGCCAGCAGTTCCAGGGGAGGCCAAGAGACCCAGTACTTC

V: TRBV6-1
J: TRBJ2-1
size: NA
D: TRBD1
CDR3: CASSRAGGMNEQFF
DNA: TGTGCCAGCAGTCGGGCAGGGGGCATGAATGAGCAGTTCTTC

V: TRBV6-2/TRBV6-3
J: TRBJ2-1
size: many
D: TRBD2
CDR3: CASRLAGASYNEQFF
DNA: TGTGCCAGCAGGCTAGCGGGAGCATCCTACAATGAGCAGTTCTTC

V: TRBV27
J: TRBJ1-2
size: many
D: NA
CDR3: CASSLQGDYGYTF
DNA: TGTGCCAGCAGTTTACAGGGCGACTATGGCTACACCTTC

V: TRBV20-1
J: TRBJ1-1
size: few
D: NA
CDR3: CSARDMRGAGYSAFF
DNA: TGCAGTGCTAGAGATATGCGTGGGGCCGGGTATAGCGCTTTCTTT

V: TRBV7-9
J: TRBJ2-5
size: many
D: NA
CDR3: CASIQGSLQETQYF
DNA: TGTGCCAGCATCCAGGGGTCGCTCCAAGAGACCCAGTACTTC

V: TRBV15
J: TRBJ1-5
size: many
D: TRBD1
CDR3: CATGTGLNQPQHF
DNA: TGTGCCACCGGGACAGGTCTCAATCAGCCCCAGCATTTT

V: TRBV24-1
J: TRBJ2-1
size: many
D: NA
CDR3: CATSDIGGSNEQFF
DNA: TGTGCCACCAGTGACATAGGGGGTTCCAATGAGCAGTTCTTC

V: TRBV4-2
J: TRBJ2-5
size: many
D: NA
CDR3: CASSQVPGIGETQYF
DNA: TGTGCCAGCAGCCAAGTTCCGGGGATTGGGGAGACCCAGTACTTC